This T cell receptor (beta chain) was found in a study of blood T cell repertoires in COVID-19. Clones were read by immunoSEQ multiplex PCR, and TCRdb kept only the in-frame ones, dropping some. The data contain 210,000 or so clones, roughly 88% of them singletons. Across about two dozen US areas, participants ranged in age from about 18 to 90 years. Germline CDR1 SEHNR, CDR2 FQNEAQ (reference sequence). This CDR3 has 12 amino acids. Trimming stripped 5 bases from V and 8 bases from J, with 12 bases between. The V gene is TRBV7-9, the J gene TRBJ1-2, with D unclear. Specimen: PBMCs or T cells enriched from blood (not recorded which). This TCR came from a woman aged 25-40 years who had been exposed to COVID-19. Here the CDR3 reads CASSPSGVGYTF. CDR3 DNA sequence: TGTGCCAGCAGCCCGTCTGGAGTAGGCTACACCTTC.